This T cell receptor (beta chain) was retrieved from a study of blood T cell repertoires in COVID-19. Study-wide context: Sites in the United States, Italy and Spain provided acute and convalescent COVID-19 samples. PBMCs, B-cell-depleted T cells, or T cells were the source of the cDNA or gDNA that made up the material.

The CDR3 runs 14 residues. Trimming left V 1 base short and J 8 bases short, with 15 bases between. The V gene's germline CDR1 is SGDLS and CDR2 YYNGEE. In the authors' methods: The assay estimated nucleated cells by amplifying reference gene primers. Clones were read by immunoSEQ multiplex PCR, and TCRdb kept only the in-frame ones, dropping some. V and J calls and clone size follow that table, whereas D and trimming were derived from the DNA. This repertoire shows about 150,000 clones, about 82% found once; its top ten account for 7%. The clonotype was recovered from a man aged 50 or older with active or convalescent COVID-19. The chain uses TRBV9 and TRBJ1-2; possibly TRBD1 for D (5 bases). The sequencing sample was made of peripheral blood. CDR3 nucleotide sequence: TGTGCCAGCAGCGTACAGGGAGGTGGAGGAGGCTACACCTTC. Amino acid sequence: CASSVQGGGGGYTF.